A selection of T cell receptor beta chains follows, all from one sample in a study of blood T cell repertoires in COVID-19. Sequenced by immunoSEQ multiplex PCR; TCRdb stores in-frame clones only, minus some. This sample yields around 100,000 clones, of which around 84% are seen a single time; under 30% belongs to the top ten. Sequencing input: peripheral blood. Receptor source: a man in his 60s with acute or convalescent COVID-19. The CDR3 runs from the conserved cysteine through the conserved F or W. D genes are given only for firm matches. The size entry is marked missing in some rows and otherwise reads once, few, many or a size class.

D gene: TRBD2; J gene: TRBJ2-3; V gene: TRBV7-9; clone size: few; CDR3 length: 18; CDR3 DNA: TGTGCCAGCAGCTCCCAAAGACCACTAGCGGGAGTCACAGATACGCAGTATTTT; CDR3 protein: CASSSQRPLAGVTDTQYF
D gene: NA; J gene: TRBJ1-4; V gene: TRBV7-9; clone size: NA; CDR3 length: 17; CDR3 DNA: TGTGCCAGCAGCTTAAGTCCTCTCACGGCAACTAATGAAAAACTGTTTTTT; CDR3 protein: CASSLSPLTATNEKLFF
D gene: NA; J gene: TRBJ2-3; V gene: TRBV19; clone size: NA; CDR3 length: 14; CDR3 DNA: TGTGCCAGTAGTGACGGGGTTGCGGGAGATACGCAGTATTTT; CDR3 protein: CASSDGVAGDTQYF
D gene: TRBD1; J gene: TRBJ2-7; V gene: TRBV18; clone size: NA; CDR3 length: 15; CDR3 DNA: TGTGCCAGCTCACCAAGCCAGGGGGCGTACGGCGAGCAGTACTTC; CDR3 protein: CASSPSQGAYGEQYF
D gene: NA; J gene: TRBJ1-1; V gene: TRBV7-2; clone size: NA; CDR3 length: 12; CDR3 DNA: TGTGCCAGCAGCGCCGCTGGGGGGGAAGCTTTCTTT; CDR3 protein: CASSAAGGEAFF
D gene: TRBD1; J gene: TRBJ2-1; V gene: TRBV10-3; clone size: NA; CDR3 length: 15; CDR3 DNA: TGTGCCATCAGAGCCGGGACAGGGTCGTGGAATGAGCAGTTCTTC; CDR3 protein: CAIRAGTGSWNEQFF
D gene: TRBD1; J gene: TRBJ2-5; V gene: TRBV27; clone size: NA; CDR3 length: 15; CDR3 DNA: TGTGCCAGCAGTTCCCCCGGACAGGGACGATTGTCCCAGTACTTC; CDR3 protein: CASSSPGQGRLSQYF
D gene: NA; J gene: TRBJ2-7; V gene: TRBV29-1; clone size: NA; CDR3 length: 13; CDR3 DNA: TGCAGCGTTGTGCTCGGGAGTAGGTACGAGCAGTACTTC; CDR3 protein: CSVVLGSRYEQYF
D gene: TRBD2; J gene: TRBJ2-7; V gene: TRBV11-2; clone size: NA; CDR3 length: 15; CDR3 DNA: TGTGCCAGCAGCCTAGCGGGAGGGCCGGGCTACGAGCAGTACTTC; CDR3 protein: CASSLAGGPGYEQYF
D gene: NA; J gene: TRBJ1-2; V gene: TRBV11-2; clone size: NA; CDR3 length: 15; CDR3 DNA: TGTGCCAGCAGCTTAGATCCCGACAGCTACTATGGCTACACCTTC; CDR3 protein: CASSLDPDSYYGYTF
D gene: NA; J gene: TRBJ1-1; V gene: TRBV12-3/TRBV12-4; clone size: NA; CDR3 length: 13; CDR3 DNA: TGTGCCAGCCCCTCGGGTATCGGCACTGAAGCTTTCTTT; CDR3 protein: CASPSGIGTEAFF
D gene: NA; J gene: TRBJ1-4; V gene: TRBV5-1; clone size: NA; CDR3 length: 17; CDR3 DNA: TGCGCCAGCAGCTTGGAGTTTTCCTACCAGGGAGGAGAAAAACTGTTTTTT; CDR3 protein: CASSLEFSYQGGEKLFF
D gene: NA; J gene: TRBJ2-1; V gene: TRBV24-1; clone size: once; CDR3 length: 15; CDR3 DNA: TGTGCCACCAGTGATTCCGGACTCCCTTACAATGAGCAGTTCTTC; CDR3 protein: CATSDSGLPYNEQFF
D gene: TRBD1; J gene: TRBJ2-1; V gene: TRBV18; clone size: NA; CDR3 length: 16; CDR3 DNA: TGTGCCAGCTCACCACTGGGACAGAGCTCCTACAATGAGCAGTTCTTC; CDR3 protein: CASSPLGQSSYNEQFF
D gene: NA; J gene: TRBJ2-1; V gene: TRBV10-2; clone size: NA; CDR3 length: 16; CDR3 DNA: TGCGCCAGCAGTGAGTCTGCGCAGGGGCTTTACAATGAGCAGTTCTTC; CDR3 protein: CASSESAQGLYNEQFF
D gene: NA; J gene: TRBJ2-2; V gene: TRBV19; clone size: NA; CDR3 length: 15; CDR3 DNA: TGTGCCAGTAGTGGTGGGACACCGAACACCGGGGAGCTGTTTTTT; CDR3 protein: CASSGGTPNTGELFF
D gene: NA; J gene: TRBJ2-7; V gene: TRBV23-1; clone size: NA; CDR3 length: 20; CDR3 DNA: TGCGCCAGCAGTCAATCGCCCCCCCCCGACATTCCCGGGGGATTATACGAGCAGTACTTC; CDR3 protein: CASSQSPPPDIPGGLYEQYF
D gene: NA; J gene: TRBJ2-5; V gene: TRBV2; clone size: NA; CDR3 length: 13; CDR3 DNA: TGTGCCAGCAGTGGCCCGGGATTGGAGACCCAGTACTTC; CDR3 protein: CASSGPGLETQYF
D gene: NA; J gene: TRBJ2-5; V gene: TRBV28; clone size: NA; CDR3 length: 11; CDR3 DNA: TGTGCCAGCAGTTTAAATAGTTTGTGGTACTTC; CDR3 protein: CASSLNSLWYF
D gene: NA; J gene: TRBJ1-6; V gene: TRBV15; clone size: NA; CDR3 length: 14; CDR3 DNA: TGTGCCACCAGCAGAGTACAGGAGGGATCACCCCTCCACTTT; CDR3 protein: CATSRVQEGSPLHF
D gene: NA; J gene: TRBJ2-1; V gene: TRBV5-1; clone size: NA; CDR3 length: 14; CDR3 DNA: TGCGCCAGCAGCTTCGGCAGTGTCCACGGGGAGCAGTTCTTC; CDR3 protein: CASSFGSVHGEQFF
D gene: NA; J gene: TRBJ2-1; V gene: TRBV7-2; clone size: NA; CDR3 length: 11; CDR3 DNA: TGTGCCAGCAGCTCGGTACGTGAGCAGTTCTTC; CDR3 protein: CASSSVREQFF
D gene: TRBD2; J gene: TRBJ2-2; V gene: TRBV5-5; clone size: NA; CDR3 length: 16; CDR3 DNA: TGTGCCAGCAGCTCCGGGACTAGCGGGCGTGTCGGGGAGCTGTTTTTT; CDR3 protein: CASSSGTSGRVGELFF
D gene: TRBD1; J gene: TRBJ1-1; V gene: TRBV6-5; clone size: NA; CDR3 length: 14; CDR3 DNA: TGTGCCAGCAGTTACGGTCAGGGGGGCACTGAAGCTTTCTTT; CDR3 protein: CASSYGQGGTEAFF
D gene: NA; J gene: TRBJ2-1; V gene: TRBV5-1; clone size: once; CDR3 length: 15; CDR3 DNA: TGCGCCAGCAGCTTGGGGGGCAGCACTAACAATGAGCAGTTCTTC; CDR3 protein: CASSLGGSTNNEQFF
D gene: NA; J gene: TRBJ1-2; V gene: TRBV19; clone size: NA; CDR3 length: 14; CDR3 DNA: TGTGCCAGTCGGCCCTGGGGGACTTCGGGCGGGGACACCTTC; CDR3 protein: CASRPWGTSGGDTF